Below are 27 T cell receptor beta chains sequenced from a single sample in a study of T cells in Graves' hyperthyroidism and ophthalmopathy. Amplification yielded TCR beta CDR3 regions, with RNA transcripts as the source. During a first-round RT-PCR of the TCR CDR3, the HTBI primer set was used. Using its own MiXCR run on the multiplex PCR reads, TCRdb lists one record per CDR3 protein. The table records some 770,000 distinct CDR3 sequences, 15% to 20% of them present only once. The sample taken for sequencing was blood. These receptor sequences come from a young man with Graves' hyperthyroidism.

This clonotype was counted between two and nine times. The genes are TRBV6-2 or TRBV6-3 and TRBJ2-3; perhaps TRBD1 as D (5 bases). Germline CDR1 and CDR2: MNHEY and SVGEGT. V was pared by 0 bases and J by 1 base, with 8 bases between. The CDR3 is 15 residues long. This CDR3 reads CASSYSGAGTDTQYF. CDR3 DNA sequence: TGTGCCAGCAGTTACTCAGGGGCCGGCACAGATACGCAGTATTTT.

The J gene is TRBJ2-2, the V gene TRBV6-1; tentative D call: TRBD1 (6 bases). Trimming cost V 5 bases and J 3 bases, with 16 bases left between them. The CDR3 length is 16 residues. Looked up from germline, CDR1 is MNHNS and CDR2 is SASEGT. CDR3 in DNA: TGTGCCAGCAGTTACTTACGGACAGAAGACACCGGGGAGCTGTTTTTT. Residues: CASSYLRTEDTGELFF.

This clonotype has only a few counts. The chain has TRBV12-3 or TRBV12-4 and TRBJ2-7; 8 nucleotides agree with TRBD2. The CDR3 runs 13 residues. J lost 4 bases, V lost 9 bases, and 8 bases had no gene match. CDR3 nucleotide sequence: TGTGCCAGGGAGCTAGCGGGCAATTACGAGCAGTACTTC. It translates to CARELAGNYEQYF.

V usage is TRBV11-2 and J usage is TRBJ2-2, with 7 bases matching TRBD2. The CDR3 contains 17 residues. Losses at the gene ends were 0 bases for V and 1 base for J; bases not matched to a gene: 5. Germline CDR1 and CDR2: SGHAT and FQNNGV. The CDR3 DNA sequence: TGTGCCAGCAGCTTAGATGGCCTAGCGGTGAACACCGGGGAGCTGTTTTTT. This translates into CASSLDGLAVNTGELFF. Complete variable domain (other parts from reference TRBV11-2 and TRBJ2-2): EAGVAQSPRYKIIEKRQSVAFWCNPISGHATLYWYQQILGQGPKLLIQFQNNGVVDDSQLPKDRFSAERLKGVDSTLKIQPAKLEDSAVYLCASSLDGLAVNTGELFFGEGSRLTVL.

The chain combines TRBV20-1 with TRBJ1-1; D is unclear. The CDR3 contains 11 residues. Germline CDR1 reads DFQATT; CDR2 reads SNEGSKA (reference sequence). The CDR3 sequence: CRPHLNTEAFF. The CDR3 region has the DNA TGCAGACCCCACCTAAACACTGAAGCTTTCTTT.

This clonotype occurred many times. The chain combines TRBV20-1 with TRBJ2-5, with D uncertain. Looked up from germline, CDR1 is DFQATT and CDR2 is SNEGSKA (reference sequence). The V end was cut by 0 bases, the J end by 2 bases, with 7 bases between. The CDR3 sequence is 13 residues long. The CDR3 spells CSARDERQETQYF. In DNA form, the CDR3 reads TGCAGTGCTAGAGATGAACGGCAAGAGACCCAGTACTTC.

This clonotype was seen at least ten times. The chain couples TRBV6-2 or TRBV6-3 to TRBJ1-5; no clear D gene. The CDR3 covers 14 residues. With 6 bases removed from V and 2 bases from J, the gap between germline ends came to 11 bases. Germline CDR1 reads MNHEY; CDR2 reads SVGEGT. In DNA form, the CDR3 reads TGTGCCAGCAGGTCGGGCTTGGGCAATCAGCCCCAGCATTTT. This translates into CASRSGLGNQPQHF.

About this clonotype: A single base separates this from a much larger clone, so it may be a read error. V gene TRBV20-1 combines with J gene TRBJ2-7; D is perhaps TRBD2 (6 bases). CDR1 is DFQATT and CDR2 is SNEGSKA in the germline V gene (reference sequence). The CDR3 length is 14 residues. Here the CDR3 DNA reads TGCAGTGCTAGGACGGGAGACAGCTCCTACGGGCAGTACTTC. Its protein product is CSARTGDSSYGQYF.

This chain connects TRBV10-3 to TRBJ1-1; a weak D match, TRBD1 (5 bases). This CDR3 comprises 12 residues. Germline V gene data show CDR1 as ENHRY and CDR2 as SYGVKD. V was clipped by 8 bases and J by 5 bases, with 12 bases between them. CDR3 nucleotides: TGTGCCATCGGGGGGACGGAGACTGAAGCTTTCTTT. It yields the protein CAIGGTETEAFF.

This clonotype was counted between two and nine times. This chain links TRBV18 with TRBJ2-6; unclear D gene. Germline V gene sequence: CDR1 KGHSH, CDR2 LQKENI. This CDR3 is built from 16 residues. V gave up 2 bases and J gave up 2 bases, with 10 bases separating them. CDR3 sequence: CASSPGNGPGANVLTF. The CDR3 bases are TGTGCCAGCTCACCAGGCAACGGTCCTGGGGCCAACGTCCTGACTTTC. The complete variable domain, with remaining parts taken from reference TRBV18 and TRBJ2-6, reads NAGVMQNPRHLVRRRGQEARLRCSPMKGHSHVYWYRQLPEEGLKFMVYLQKENIIDESGMPKERFSAEFPKEGPSILRIQQVVRGDSAAYFCASSPGNGPGANVLTFGAGSRLTVL.

This clonotype has a handful of counts. This chain connects TRBV20-1 to TRBJ2-1, with unresolved D. The CDR3 extends over 10 amino acids. V dropped 5 bases and J dropped 5 bases, with 4 bases sitting between them. Per the germline V gene, CDR1 is DFQATT and CDR2 is SNEGSKA (reference sequence). CDR3 sequence: CSAVNNEQFF. Here the CDR3 DNA reads TGCAGTGCTGTTAACAATGAGCAGTTCTTC.

This clonotype was seen repeatedly, ten times or more. The chain uses TRBV7-2 and TRBJ1-1, with a possible D match to TRBD1 (5 bases). Germline CDR1 SGHTA, CDR2 FQGNSA. The V end lost 1 base, the J end lost 1 base, and 19 bases lay between the germline ends. The CDR3 consists of 18 residues. CDR3: CASSLEGITVLQNTEAFF. The CDR3 DNA sequence: TGTGCCAGCAGCTTAGAGGGGATAACAGTGCTACAGAACACTGAAGCTTTCTTT.

This clonotype was counted many times. The rearrangement links TRBV7-6 to TRBJ2-1; D is ambiguous. The V and J ends lost 2 bases and 0 bases respectively, with 11 bases between them. This CDR3 has 16 residues. In germline, CDR1 is SGHVS, CDR2 FNYEAQ. The CDR3 region has the DNA TGTGCCAGCAGCTTATCCGTCAGTATCTCCTACAATGAGCAGTTCTTC. Translating it yields CASSLSVSISYNEQFF.

This clonotype has a count of ten or more. The J gene is TRBJ2-7, the V gene TRBV12-3 or TRBV12-4; 8 bases align to TRBD1. V lost 3 bases, J lost 7 bases, and 8 bases stayed unmatched. This CDR3 has 14 residues. The CDR3 region is CASSLNQGAREQYF. The DNA for the CDR3 is TGTGCCAGCAGTTTGAACCAGGGGGCGCGAGAGCAGTACTTC.

The chain carries TRBV20-1 and TRBJ2-7, with D perhaps matching TRBD1 or TRBD2 (5 bases each). This CDR3 is built from 14 residues. The germline V gene encodes CDR1 DFQATT and CDR2 SNEGSKA (reference sequence). V lost 6 bases to trimming and J lost 6 bases, with 21 bases between them. CDR3 DNA: TGCAGTGCAAACGGCAGGGACCGCTTCTTCGAGCAGTACTTC. Translation gives CSANGRDRFFEQYF.

This clonotype was observed at least ten times. This chain joins TRBV7-9 and TRBJ1-2, with 9 nucleotides matching TRBD1. Germline values: CDR1 SEHNR, CDR2 FQNEAQ (reference sequence). CDR3 length: 14 amino acids. The ends lost 5 bases at V and 5 bases at J; junction bases unmatched: 6. CDR3 coding DNA: TGTGCCAGCAGCCCACCCGGGACAGGGTATGGCTACACCTTC. It translates to CASSPPGTGYGYTF.

This clonotype was seen many times. This chain uses TRBV28 with TRBJ1-1, with 9 positions matching TRBD1. There are 15 residues in the CDR3. V was clipped by 11 bases and J by 0 bases; unmatched bases: 10. The germline V gene encodes CDR1 MDHEN and CDR2 SYDVKM. In DNA, the CDR3 is TGTGCCGCTAGAGGGACAGGGCTCCTGAACACTGAAGCTTTCTTT. The encoded protein is CAARGTGLLNTEAFF.

There are many counts of this clonotype. V and J are TRBV28 and TRBJ2-7; D might be TRBD1 (6 bases). Germline V lookup: CDR1 MDHEN, CDR2 SYDVKM. Trimming removed 5 bases from V and 4 bases from J, with 21 bases in between. CDR3 size: 16 residues. CDR3 residues: CASSPWTDRRLYEQYF. In DNA, the CDR3 is TGTGCCAGCAGTCCTTGGACAGACAGACGTTTATACGAGCAGTACTTC.

This clonotype was seen more than once but under ten times. The chain carries TRBV25-1 and TRBJ2-2; no firm D call. Germline lookup yields CDR1 MGHDK and CDR2 SYGVNS. Trimming cost V 6 bases and J 2 bases, with 7 bases left between them. This CDR3 has 13 residues. CDR3 region: CASSRRNTGELFF. The CDR3, as DNA: TGTGCCAGCAGCCGCCGTAACACCGGGGAGCTGTTTTTT.

The chain links TRBV10-3 to TRBJ1-2, with D unresolved. CDR1 is ENHRY and CDR2 is SYGVKD in the germline V gene. This CDR3 is built from 13 residues. Trimming shortened V by 7 bases and J by 4 bases, and 13 bases separated the two germline ends. CDR3 loop: CAINPSEGYGYTF. The CDR3 DNA reads as TGTGCCATCAATCCTAGCGAGGGCTATGGCTACACCTTC.

This chain links TRBV20-1 with TRBJ1-5; D uncertain. In germline, CDR1 is DFQATT, CDR2 SNEGSKA (reference sequence). V lost 4 bases, J lost 6 bases, and 19 bases lay in between. This CDR3 is built from 15 residues. For the CDR3, the DNA is TGCAGTGCTACCCCGTTTCAGTCCCTGGGTCAGCCCCAGCATTTT. Translation: CSATPFQSLGQPQHF.

To note about this clonotype: This may be a read error, as it is one base from a much larger clone. The genes are TRBV28 and TRBJ2-1; 9 nucleotides align to TRBD2. TRBJ2-7 explains the end of the DNA better; the J call may be wrong. This CDR3 comprises 18 residues. Germline CDR1 and CDR2: MDHEN and SYDVKM. The CDR3 is CASSLSSSGASSYNEQYF. The CDR3 DNA is TGTGCCAGCAGTTTATCCTCTAGCGGGGCCAGCTCCTACAATGAGCAGTACTTC.

This clonotype has more than one count but fewer than ten. This chain uses TRBV5-1 with TRBJ2-1, with 7 bases aligning to TRBD1. CDR1 is SGHRS, CDR2 YFSETQ, per germline. V lost 4 bases to trimming and J lost 7 bases; unmatched junction nucleotides: 8. The CDR3 runs 14 residues. For the CDR3, the DNA is TGCGCCAGCAGCACCGGGACAGCCTTTAATGAGCAGTTCTTC. Residues: CASSTGTAFNEQFF.

The sample holds many counts of this clonotype. The V and J genes are TRBV12-3 or TRBV12-4 and TRBJ1-2; unclear D gene. The CDR3 consists of 15 residues. V gave up 3 bases and J gave up 7 bases, with 18 bases separating them. This CDR3 reads CASSFRRTAASGYTF. The CDR3 DNA is TGTGCCAGCAGTTTTAGGCGCACGGCGGCCTCTGGCTACACCTTC.

This clonotype has a handful of counts. The chain has TRBV7-8 and TRBJ1-1; the D is unclear. CDR1 SGHVS and CDR2 FQNEAQ come from the germline V gene. The CDR3 runs 12 residues. Trimming took off 5 bases at V and 11 bases at J, with 15 bases between the two ends. DNA for the CDR3: TGTGCCAGCAGCCCGTCAATTTTTGGGGCTTTCTTT. Encoded protein: CASSPSIFGAFF.

This chain connects TRBV28 to TRBJ2-3; TRBD1 is a possible D gene (6 bases). From germline, CDR1 is MDHEN and CDR2 SYDVKM. Trimming left V 8 bases short and J 0 bases short, with 9 bases between. The CDR3 totals 13 residues. The CDR3 DNA is TGTGCCAGCCGGGACACCAGCACAGATACGCAGTATTTT. It yields the protein CASRDTSTDTQYF.

The sample holds a few counts of this clonotype. The chain links TRBV9 to TRBJ2-2; D is perhaps TRBD2 (5 bases). CDR3 length equals 13 residues. The V and J ends lost 4 bases and 7 bases respectively, with 11 bases between them. Germline CDR1 is SGDLS and CDR2 is YYNGEE. The CDR3 bases are TGTGCCAGCAGCACCGGGGAAGTCGGGGAGCTGTTTTTT. This codes for CASSTGEVGELFF.